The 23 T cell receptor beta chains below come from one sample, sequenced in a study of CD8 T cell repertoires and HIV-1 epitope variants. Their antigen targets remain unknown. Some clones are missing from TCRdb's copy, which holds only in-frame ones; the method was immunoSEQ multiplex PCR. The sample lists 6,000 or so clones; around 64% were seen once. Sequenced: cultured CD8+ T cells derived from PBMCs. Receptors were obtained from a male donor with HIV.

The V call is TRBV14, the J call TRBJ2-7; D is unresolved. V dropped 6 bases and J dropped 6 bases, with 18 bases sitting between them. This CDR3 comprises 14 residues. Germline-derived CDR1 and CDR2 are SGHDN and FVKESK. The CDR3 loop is CASRPNLQLGEQYF. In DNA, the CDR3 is TGTGCCAGCAGGCCCAATCTTCAATTGGGCGAGCAGTACTTC.

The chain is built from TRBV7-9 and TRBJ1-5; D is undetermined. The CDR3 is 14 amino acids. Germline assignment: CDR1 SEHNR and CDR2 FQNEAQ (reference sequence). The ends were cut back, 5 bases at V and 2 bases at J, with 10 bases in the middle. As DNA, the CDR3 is TGTGCCAGCAGCCCCGGGGTGGGCAATCAGCCCCAGCATTTT. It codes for CASSPGVGNQPQHF.

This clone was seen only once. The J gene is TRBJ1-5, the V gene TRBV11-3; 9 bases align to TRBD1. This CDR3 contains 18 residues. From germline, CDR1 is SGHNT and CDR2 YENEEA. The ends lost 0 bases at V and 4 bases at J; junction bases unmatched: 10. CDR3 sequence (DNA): TGTGCCAGCAGCTTAGATGACCGGGACAGGGTTAAGAATCAGCCCCAGCATTTT. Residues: CASSLDDRDRVKNQPQHF.

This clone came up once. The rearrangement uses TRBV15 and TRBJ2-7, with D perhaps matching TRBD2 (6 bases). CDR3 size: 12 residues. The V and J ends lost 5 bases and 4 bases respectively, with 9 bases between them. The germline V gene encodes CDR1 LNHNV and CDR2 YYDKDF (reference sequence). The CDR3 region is CATSPRGYEQYF. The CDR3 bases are TGTGCCACCAGCCCCCGGGGGTACGAGCAGTACTTC.

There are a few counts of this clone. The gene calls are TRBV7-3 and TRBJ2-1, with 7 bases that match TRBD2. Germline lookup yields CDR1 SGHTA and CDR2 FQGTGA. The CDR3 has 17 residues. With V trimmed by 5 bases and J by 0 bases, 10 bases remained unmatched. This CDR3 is CASSAVSGEDSYNEQFF. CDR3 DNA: TGTGCCAGCAGCGCGGTCAGCGGGGAGGACTCCTACAATGAGCAGTTCTTC.

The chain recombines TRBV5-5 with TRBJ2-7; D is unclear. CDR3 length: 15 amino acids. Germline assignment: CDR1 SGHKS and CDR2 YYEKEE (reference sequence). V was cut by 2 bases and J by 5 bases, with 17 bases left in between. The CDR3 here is CASSFEERPGDEQYF. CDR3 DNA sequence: TGTGCCAGCAGCTTCGAAGAGCGCCCAGGCGACGAGCAGTACTTC.

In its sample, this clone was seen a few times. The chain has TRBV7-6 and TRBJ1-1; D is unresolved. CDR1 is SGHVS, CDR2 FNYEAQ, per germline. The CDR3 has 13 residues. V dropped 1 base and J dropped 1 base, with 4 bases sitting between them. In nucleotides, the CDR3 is TGTGCCAGCAGCTTAGGGGAGAACACTGAAGCTTTCTTT. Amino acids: CASSLGENTEAFF.

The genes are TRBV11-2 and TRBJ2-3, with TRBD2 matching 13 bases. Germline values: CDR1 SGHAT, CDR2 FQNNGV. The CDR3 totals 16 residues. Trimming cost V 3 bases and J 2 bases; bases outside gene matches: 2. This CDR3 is CASSLGTSGVTDTQYF. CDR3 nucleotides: TGTGCCAGCAGCTTGGGGACTAGCGGGGTCACAGATACGCAGTATTTT.

CDR3 region: CASSLQGISYEQYF. CDR3 in DNA: TGTGCCAGCAGCCTACAGGGAATCTCCTACGAGCAGTACTTC. This chain connects TRBV5-6 to TRBJ2-7; maybe TRBD1 (6 bases). V dropped 4 bases and J dropped 0 bases, with 11 bases sitting between them. This CDR3 region has 14 residues. CDR1 SGHDT and CDR2 YYEEEE come from the germline V gene.

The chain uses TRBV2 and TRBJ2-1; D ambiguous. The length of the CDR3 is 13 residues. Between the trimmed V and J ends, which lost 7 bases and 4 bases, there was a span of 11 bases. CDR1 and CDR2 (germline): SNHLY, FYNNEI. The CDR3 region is CASKTDRYNEQFF. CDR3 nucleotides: TGTGCCAGCAAGACGGACCGATACAATGAGCAGTTCTTC.

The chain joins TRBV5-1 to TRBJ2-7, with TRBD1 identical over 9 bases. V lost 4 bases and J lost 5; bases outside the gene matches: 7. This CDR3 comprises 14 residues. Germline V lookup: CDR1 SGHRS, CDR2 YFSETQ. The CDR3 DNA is TGCGCCAGCAGCACCAGACAGGGGGGCGACGAGCAGTACTTC. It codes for CASSTRQGGDEQYF.

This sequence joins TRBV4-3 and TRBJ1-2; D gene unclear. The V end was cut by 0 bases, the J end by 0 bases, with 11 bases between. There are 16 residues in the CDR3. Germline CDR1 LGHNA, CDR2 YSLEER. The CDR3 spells CASSQEHAGANYGYTF. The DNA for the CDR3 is TGCGCCAGCAGCCAAGAACATGCCGGGGCTAACTATGGCTACACCTTC.

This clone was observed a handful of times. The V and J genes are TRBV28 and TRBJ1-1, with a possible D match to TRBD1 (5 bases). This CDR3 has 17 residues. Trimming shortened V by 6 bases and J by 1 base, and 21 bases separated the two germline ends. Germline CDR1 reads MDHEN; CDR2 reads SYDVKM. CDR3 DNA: TGTGCCAGCAGACCCCCAGGCTATAGGAGGGGGAACACTGAAGCTTTCTTT. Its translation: CASRPPGYRRGNTEAFF.

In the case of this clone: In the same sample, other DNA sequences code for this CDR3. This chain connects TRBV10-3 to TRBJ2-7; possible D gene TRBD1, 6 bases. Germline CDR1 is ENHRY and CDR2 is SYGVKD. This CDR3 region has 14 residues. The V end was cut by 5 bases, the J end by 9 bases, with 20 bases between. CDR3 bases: TGTGCCATCAGTAAAAGGGACATTCTTACGGGGCAGTACTTC. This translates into CAISKRDILTGQYF.

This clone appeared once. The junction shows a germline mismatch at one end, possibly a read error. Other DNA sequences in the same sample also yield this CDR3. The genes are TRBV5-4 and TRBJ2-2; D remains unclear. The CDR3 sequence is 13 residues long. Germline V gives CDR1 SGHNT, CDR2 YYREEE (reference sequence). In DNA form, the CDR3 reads TGTGCCAGCAGCTTAGTGAACACAGGGGAGCTGTTTTTT. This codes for CASSLVNTGELFF. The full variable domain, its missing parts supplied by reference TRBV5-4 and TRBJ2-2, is ETGVTQSPTHLIKTRGQQVTLRCSSQSGHNTVSWYQQALGQGPQFIFQYYREEENGRGNFPPRFSGLQFPNYSSELNVNALELDDSALYLCASSLVNTGELFFGEGSRLTVL.

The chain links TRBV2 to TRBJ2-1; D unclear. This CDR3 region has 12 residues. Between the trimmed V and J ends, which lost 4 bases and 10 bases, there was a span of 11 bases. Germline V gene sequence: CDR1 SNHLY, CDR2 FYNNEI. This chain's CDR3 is CASSGLVSEQFF. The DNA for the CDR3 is TGTGCCAGCAGTGGGTTGGTTTCAGAGCAGTTCTTC.

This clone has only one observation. CDR3 DNA: TGTGCCAGCAGTTCCGGGACAGGGGGCTTCGGGGACAATGAGCAGTTCTTC. This encodes CASSSGTGGFGDNEQFF. The V and J genes are TRBV28 and TRBJ2-1; 12 bases match TRBD1. V trimming: 4 bases; J trimming: 5 bases; junction bases outside the gene matches: 9. This CDR3 is built from 17 residues. CDR1 MDHEN and CDR2 SYDVKM come from the germline V gene.

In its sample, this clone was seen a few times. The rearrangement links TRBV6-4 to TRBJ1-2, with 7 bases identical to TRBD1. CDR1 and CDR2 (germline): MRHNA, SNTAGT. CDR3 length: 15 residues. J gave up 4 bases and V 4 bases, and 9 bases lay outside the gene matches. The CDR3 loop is CASSAEPGQSYGYTF. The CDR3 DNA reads TGTGCCAGCAGTGCCGAGCCGGGACAGAGCTATGGCTACACCTTC.

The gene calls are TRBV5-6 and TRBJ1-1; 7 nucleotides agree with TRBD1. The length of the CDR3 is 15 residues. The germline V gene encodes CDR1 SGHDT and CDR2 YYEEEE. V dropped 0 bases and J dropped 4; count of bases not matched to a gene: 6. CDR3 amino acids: CASSLADRVATEAFF. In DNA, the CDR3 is TGTGCCAGCAGCTTGGCCGACAGGGTGGCCACTGAAGCTTTCTTT.

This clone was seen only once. The CDR3 spells CASSQTREETQYF. Written as DNA, the CDR3 is TGTGCCAGCAGCCAGACGAGGGAGGAGACCCAGTACTTC. The chain combines TRBV11-2 with TRBJ2-5, with a possible D match to TRBD2 (5 bases). Germline V gene data show CDR1 as SGHAT and CDR2 as FQNNGV. The CDR3 consists of 13 residues. The germline V and J ends were trimmed by 5 bases and 5 bases, with 12 bases remaining between them. Supplemented by reference TRBV11-2 and TRBJ2-5, the full variable domain reads EAGVAQSPRYKIIEKRQSVAFWCNPISGHATLYWYQQILGQGPKLLIQFQNNGVVDDSQLPKDRFSAERLKGVDSTLKIQPAKLEDSAVYLCASSQTREETQYFGPGTRLLVL.

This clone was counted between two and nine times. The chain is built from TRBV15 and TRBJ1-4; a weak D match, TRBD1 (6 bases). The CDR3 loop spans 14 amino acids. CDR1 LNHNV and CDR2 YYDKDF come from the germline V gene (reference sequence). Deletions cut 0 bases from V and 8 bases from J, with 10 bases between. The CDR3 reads CATSRDRGGEKLFF. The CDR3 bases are TGTGCCACCAGCAGAGACAGGGGTGGGGAAAAACTGTTTTTT.

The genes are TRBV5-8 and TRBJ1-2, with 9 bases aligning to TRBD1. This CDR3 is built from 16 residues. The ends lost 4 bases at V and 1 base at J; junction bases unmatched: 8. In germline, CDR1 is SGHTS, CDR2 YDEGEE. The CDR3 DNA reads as TGTGCCAGCAGCCGGGACAGGGCCTCAAGTAACTATGGCTACACCTTC. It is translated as CASSRDRASSNYGYTF.

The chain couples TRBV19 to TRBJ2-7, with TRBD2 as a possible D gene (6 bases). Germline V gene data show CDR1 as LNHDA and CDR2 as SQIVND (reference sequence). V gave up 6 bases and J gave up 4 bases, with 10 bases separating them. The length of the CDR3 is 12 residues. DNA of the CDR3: TGTGCCAGTAGCCCCGCGGGATACGAGCAGTACTTC. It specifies CASSPAGYEQYF.